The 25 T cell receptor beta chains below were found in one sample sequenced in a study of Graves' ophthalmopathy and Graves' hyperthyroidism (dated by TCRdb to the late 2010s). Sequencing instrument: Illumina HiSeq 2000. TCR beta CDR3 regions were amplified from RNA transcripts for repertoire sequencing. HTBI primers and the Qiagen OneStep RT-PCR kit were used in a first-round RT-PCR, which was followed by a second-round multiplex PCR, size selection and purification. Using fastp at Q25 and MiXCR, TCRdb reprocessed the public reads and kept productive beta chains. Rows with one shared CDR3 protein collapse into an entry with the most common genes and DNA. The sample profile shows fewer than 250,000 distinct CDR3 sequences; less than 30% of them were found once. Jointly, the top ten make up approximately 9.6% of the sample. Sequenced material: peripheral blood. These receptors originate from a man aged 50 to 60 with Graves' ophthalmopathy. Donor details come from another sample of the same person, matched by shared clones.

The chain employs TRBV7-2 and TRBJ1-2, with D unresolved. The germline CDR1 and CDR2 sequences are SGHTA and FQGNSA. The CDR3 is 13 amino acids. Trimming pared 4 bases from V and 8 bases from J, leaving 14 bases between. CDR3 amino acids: CASSSRPPRGYTF. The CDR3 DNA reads TGTGCCAGCAGCTCTCGGCCCCCGCGGGGCTACACCTTC.

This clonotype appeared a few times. The CDR3 sequence: CASSLDRGTDTQYF. The CDR3 bases are TGCGCCAGCAGCTTGGACAGGGGCACAGATACGCAGTATTTT. This rearrangement joins TRBV5-1 to TRBJ2-3, with D possibly being TRBD1 (6 bases). Trimming stripped 0 bases from V and 1 base from J, with 6 bases between. This CDR3 comprises 14 residues. CDR1 and CDR2 (germline): SGHRS, YFSETQ.

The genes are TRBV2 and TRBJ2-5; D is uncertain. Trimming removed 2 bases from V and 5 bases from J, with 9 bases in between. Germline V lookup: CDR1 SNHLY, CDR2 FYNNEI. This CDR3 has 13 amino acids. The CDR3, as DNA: TGTGCCAGCAGTGAACAGGCCTACGAGACCCAGTACTTC. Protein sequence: CASSEQAYETQYF.

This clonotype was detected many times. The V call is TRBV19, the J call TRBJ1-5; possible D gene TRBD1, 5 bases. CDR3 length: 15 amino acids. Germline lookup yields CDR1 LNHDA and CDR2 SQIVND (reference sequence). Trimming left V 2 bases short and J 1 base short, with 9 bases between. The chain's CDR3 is CASSIFRDSNQPQHF. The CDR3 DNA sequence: TGTGCCAGTAGTATATTCCGGGACAGCAATCAGCCCCAGCATTTT.

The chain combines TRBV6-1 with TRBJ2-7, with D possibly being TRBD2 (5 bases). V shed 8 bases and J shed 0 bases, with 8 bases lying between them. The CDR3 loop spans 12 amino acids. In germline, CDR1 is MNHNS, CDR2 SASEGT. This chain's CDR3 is CASRGLSYEQYF. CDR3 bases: TGTGCCAGCCGGGGTCTCTCCTACGAGCAGTACTTC.

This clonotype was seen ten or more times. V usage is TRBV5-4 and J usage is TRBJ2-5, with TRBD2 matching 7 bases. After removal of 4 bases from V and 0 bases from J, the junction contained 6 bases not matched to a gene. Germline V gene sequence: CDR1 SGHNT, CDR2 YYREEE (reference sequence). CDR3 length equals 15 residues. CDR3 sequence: CASSRKSGNQETQYF. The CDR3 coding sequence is TGTGCCAGCAGCAGGAAAAGCGGGAACCAAGAGACCCAGTACTTC.

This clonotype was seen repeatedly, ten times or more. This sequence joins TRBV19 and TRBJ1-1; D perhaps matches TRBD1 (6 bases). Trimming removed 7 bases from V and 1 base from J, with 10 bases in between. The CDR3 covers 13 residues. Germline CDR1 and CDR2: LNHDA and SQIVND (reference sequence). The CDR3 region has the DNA TGTGCCAGTAATGCCAGGGGGAACACTGAAGCTTTCTTT. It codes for CASNARGNTEAFF.

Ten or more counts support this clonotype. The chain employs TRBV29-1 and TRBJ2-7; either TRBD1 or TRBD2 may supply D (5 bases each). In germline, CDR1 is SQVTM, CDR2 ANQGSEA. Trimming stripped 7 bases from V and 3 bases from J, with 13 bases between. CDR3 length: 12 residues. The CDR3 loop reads CSARGADYEQYF. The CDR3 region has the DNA TGCAGCGCCAGAGGGGCAGACTACGAGCAGTACTTC.

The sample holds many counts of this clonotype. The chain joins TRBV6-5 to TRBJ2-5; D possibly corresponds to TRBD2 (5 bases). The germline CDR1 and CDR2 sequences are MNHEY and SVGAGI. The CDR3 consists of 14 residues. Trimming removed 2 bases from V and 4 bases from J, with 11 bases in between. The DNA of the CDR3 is TGTGCCAGCAGTTACGGCGATCGGGGAGAGACCCAGTACTTC. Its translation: CASSYGDRGETQYF.

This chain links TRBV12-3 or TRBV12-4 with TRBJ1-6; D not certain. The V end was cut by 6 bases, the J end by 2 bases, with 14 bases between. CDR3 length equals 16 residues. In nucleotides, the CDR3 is TGTGCCAGCAGCCGTACAGCGGCCCCCTATAATTCACCCCTCCACTTT. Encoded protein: CASSRTAAPYNSPLHF.

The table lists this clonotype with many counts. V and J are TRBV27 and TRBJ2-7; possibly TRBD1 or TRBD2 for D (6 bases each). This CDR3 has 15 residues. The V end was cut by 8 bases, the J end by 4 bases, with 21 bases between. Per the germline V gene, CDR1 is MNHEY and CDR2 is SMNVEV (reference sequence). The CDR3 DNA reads TGTGCCAGCGGGGGGACCGGGACGAGGGGGTACGAGCAGTACTTC. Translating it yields CASGGTGTRGYEQYF.

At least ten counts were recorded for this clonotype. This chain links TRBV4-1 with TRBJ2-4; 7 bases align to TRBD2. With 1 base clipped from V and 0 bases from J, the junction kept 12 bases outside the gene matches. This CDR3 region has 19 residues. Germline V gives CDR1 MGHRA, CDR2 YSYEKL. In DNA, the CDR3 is TGCGCCAGCAGCCAAGTTGGGCTAGCGGCTGGGGAAGCCAAAAACATTCAGTACTTC. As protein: CASSQVGLAAGEAKNIQYF.

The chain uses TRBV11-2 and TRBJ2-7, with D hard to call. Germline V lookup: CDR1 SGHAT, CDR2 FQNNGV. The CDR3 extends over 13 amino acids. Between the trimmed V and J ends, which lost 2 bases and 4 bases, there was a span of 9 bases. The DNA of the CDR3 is TGTGCCAGCAGCTTAACGGTGAATTACGAGCAGTACTTC. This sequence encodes CASSLTVNYEQYF.

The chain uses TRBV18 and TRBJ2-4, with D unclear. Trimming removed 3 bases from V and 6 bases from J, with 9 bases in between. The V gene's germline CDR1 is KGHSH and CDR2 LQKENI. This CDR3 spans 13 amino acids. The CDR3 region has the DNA TGTGCCAGCTCACCTGGGCAGATAAACATTCAGTACTTC. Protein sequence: CASSPGQINIQYF.

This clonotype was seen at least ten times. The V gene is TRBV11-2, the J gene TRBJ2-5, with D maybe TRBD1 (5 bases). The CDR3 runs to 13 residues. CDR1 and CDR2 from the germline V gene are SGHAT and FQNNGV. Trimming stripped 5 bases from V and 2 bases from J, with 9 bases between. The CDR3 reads CASSPGAQETQYF. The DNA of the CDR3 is TGTGCCAGCAGCCCTGGGGCACAAGAGACCCAGTACTTC.

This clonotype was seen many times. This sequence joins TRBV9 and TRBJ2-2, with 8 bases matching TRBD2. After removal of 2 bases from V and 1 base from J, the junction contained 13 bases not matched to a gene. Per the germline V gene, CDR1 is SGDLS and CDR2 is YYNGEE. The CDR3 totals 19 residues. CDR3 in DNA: TGTGCCAGCAGCGTGAGCGGGGGCTTGTCGCCCCAGAACACCGGGGAGCTGTTTTTT. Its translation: CASSVSGGLSPQNTGELFF.

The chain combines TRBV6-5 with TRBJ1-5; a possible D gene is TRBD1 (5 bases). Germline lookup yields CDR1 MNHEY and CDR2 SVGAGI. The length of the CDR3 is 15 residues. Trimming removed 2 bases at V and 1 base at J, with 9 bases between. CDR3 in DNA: TGTGCCAGCAGTTACGGGTGGGGGAGCAATCAGCCCCAGCATTTT. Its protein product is CASSYGWGSNQPQHF.

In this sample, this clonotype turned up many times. For the CDR3, the DNA is TGCAGCGTAGCCCAACAGGGAGCCAAAAACATTCAGTACTTC. Its translation is CSVAQQGAKNIQYF. The chain uses TRBV29-1 and TRBJ2-4; TRBD1 might be the D (6 bases). With 6 bases removed from V and 0 bases from J, the gap between germline ends came to 12 bases. The CDR3 spans 14 residues. CDR1 is SQVTM and CDR2 is ANQGSEA in the germline V gene.

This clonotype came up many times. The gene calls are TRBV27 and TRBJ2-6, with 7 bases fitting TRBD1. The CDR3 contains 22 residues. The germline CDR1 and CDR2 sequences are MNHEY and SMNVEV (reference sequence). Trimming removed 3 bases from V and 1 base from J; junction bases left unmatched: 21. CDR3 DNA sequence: TGTGCCAGCAGTTTTCTTTATGTGTTCGGACAGGTCGACTCATCTGGGGCCAACGTCCTGACTTTC. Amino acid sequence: CASSFLYVFGQVDSSGANVLTF.

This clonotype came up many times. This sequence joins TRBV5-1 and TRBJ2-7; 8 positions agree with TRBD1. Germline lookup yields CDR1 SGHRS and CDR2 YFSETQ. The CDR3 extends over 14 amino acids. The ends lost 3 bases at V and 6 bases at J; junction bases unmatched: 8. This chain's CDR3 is CASSSGGDPREQYF. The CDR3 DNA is TGCGCCAGCAGCTCAGGGGGCGATCCCCGCGAGCAGTACTTC.

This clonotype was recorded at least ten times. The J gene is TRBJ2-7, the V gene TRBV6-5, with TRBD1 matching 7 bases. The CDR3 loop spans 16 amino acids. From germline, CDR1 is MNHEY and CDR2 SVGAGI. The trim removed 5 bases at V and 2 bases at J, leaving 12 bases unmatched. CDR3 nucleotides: TGTGCCAGCAGTCCACCGAGGGGGCCACATCCCTACGAGCAGTACTTC. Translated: CASSPPRGPHPYEQYF.

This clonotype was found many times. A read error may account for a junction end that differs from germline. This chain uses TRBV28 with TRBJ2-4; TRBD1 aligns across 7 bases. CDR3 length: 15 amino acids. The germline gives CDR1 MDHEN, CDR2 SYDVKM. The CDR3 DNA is TGTGCCAGCACCAGACAGGGTTTAGCCAAAAGCATTCAGTACTTC. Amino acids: CASTRQGLAKSIQYF.

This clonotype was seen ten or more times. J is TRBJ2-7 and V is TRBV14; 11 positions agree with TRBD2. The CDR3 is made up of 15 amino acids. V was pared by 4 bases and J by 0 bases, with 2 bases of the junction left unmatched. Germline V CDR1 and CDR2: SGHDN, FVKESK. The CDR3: CASSLTSGSSYEQYF. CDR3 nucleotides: TGTGCCAGCAGCCTCACTAGCGGGAGCTCCTACGAGCAGTACTTC.

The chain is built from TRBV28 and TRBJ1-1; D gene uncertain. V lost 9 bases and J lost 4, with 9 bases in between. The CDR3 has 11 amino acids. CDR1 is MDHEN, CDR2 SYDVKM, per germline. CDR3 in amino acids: CASKLGTEAFF. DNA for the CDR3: TGTGCCAGTAAGCTGGGCACTGAAGCTTTCTTT.

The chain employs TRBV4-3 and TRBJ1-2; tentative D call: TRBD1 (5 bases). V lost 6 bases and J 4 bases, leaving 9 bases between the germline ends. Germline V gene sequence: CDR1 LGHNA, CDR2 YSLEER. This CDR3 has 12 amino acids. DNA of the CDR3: TGCGCCAGCAGGTCCCAGGGCTATGGCTACACCTTC. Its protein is CASRSQGYGYTF.